These T cell receptor beta chains were read from a single sample in a study of molecular identifiers for immune sequencing clone quantification. A single record per CDR3 protein comes from TCRdb applying MiXCR to the PCR reads. The sample yields roughly 100,000 distinct CDR3 sequences, about 35% seen once. The sample comprised naive CD8+ T cells from blood, with Jurkat cell RNA spiked in. The receptors were sampled from a human donor in good health. Some libraries in this study had Jurkat cell RNA spiked in. Both conserved end residues are part of each CDR3. A D gene is named only where the DNA matches it firmly. Not every row has a clone size; where given, it reads once, few, many or a size class.

J	V	D	size	DNA	CDR3
TRBJ1-1	TRBV12-3/TRBV12-4	.	many	TGTGCCAGCAGTTTGTGGGAAAACACTGAAGCTTTCTTT	CASSLWENTEAFF
TRBJ2-2	TRBV7-9	.	.	TGTGCCAGCTCCGACGGGGGTTCCGGGGAGCTGTTTTTT	CASSDGGSGELFF
TRBJ1-2	TRBV12-3/TRBV12-4	.	few	TGTGCCAGCAGTAAGAGGGGTGAGGATGGCTACACCTTC	CASSKRGEDGYTF
TRBJ2-7	TRBV28	TRBD2	.	TGTGCCAGCAGTCCTGGACTAGCGAGGACCGAGCAGTACTTC	CASSPGLARTEQYF
TRBJ2-3	TRBV7-2	.	few	TGTGCCAGCAGCTTATTGTCGGGAGACACAGATACGCAGTATTTT	CASSLLSGDTDTQYF
TRBJ1-5	TRBV6-2/TRBV6-3	.	many	TGTGCCAGCAGTACAGGGTCGGCAAGCAATCAGCCCCAGCATTTT	CASSTGSASNQPQHF
TRBJ1-2	TRBV20-1	TRBD1	many	TGCAGTGCTAGCGGGACAGGGTATGGCTACACCTTC	CSASGTGYGYTF
TRBJ2-7	TRBV28	TRBD2	few	TGTGCCAGCAGTTTGGTCCTAGCGGGAGTGGGGGAGCAGTACTTC	CASSLVLAGVGEQYF
TRBJ2-3	TRBV12-3/TRBV12-4	TRBD2	few	TGTGCCAGCAGCACGACTAGCGGGGGGGCCACAGATACGCAGTATTTT	CASSTTSGGATDTQYF
TRBJ2-3	TRBV4-3	TRBD2	.	TGCGCCAGCACTAGCGGGAGGTACACAGATACGCAGTATTTT	CASTSGRYTDTQYF
TRBJ2-7	TRBV18	.	.	TGTGCCAGCTCACCAGGGGGGCGGCCCTACGAGCAGTACTTC	CASSPGGRPYEQYF
TRBJ1-1	TRBV20-1	TRBD1	.	TGCAGTGCTACTACCAGGGGGAGGACTGAAGCTTTCTTT	CSATTRGRTEAFF
TRBJ2-7	TRBV13	TRBD2	.	TGTGCCAGCAGCTTAGTTGGTAGCGGGGCCTACGAGCAGTACTTC	CASSLVGSGAYEQYF
TRBJ1-5	TRBV27	TRBD1	few	TGTGCCAGCAGTAGGGGGCGAAATCAGCCCCAGCATTTT	CASSRGRNQPQHF
TRBJ2-5	TRBV13	.	.	TGTGCCAGCAGCTTTCGGACAGCCACTGGGACCCAGTACTTC	CASSFRTATGTQYF
TRBJ2-7	TRBV4-2	TRBD2	.	TGTGCCAGCAGCCAAGATGGGGCAGCGGGGACCTACGAGCAGTACTTC	CASSQDGAAGTYEQYF
TRBJ2-1	TRBV28	.	many	TGTGCCAGCAGTTTCCCCAGGGCGGGTGTGGATGAGCAGTTCTTC	CASSFPRAGVDEQFF
TRBJ1-1	TRBV7-9	TRBD1	.	TGTGCCAGCAGAAGGGGACAGTCGAACACTGAAGCTTTCTTT	CASRRGQSNTEAFF
TRBJ1-3	TRBV11-2	.	few	TGTGCCAGCAGACCGACCAGGTGGAGCTCTGGAAACACCATATATTTT	CASRPTRWSSGNTIYF
TRBJ2-3	TRBV10-2	TRBD2	many	TGCGCCAGCGCGGGGACTAGCGGCACAGATACGCAGTATTTT	CASAGTSGTDTQYF
TRBJ2-7	TRBV20-1	TRBD1	few	TGCAGTGCTAGAGATGGCGACAGGGGAAGCTACGAGCAGTACTTC	CSARDGDRGSYEQYF
TRBJ2-1	TRBV28	TRBD1	few	TGTGCCAGCAGTCCAGAACCGGGACAGGAGACCTACAATGAGCAGTTCTTC	CASSPEPGQETYNEQFF
TRBJ2-3	TRBV11-2	.	.	TGTGCCAGCAGAACCAGACTAGACGATACGCAGTATTTT	CASRTRLDDTQYF
TRBJ1-1	TRBV6-6	.	.	TGTGCCAGCACCGACGGGGATCTGGGAGCTTTCTTT	CASTDGDLGAFF
TRBJ2-5	TRBV11-2	.	few	TGTGCCAGCAGCGGGGCCCAAGAGACCCAGTACTTC	CASSGAQETQYF
TRBJ2-7	TRBV24-1	TRBD2	few	TGTGCCACCATTCCCCGCGGGACTAGGGGGTACGAGCAGTACTTC	CATIPRGTRGYEQYF
TRBJ2-1	TRBV6-2/TRBV6-3	.	.	TGTGCCAGCAGTTACTACGGACAGCACTTTAATGAGCAGTTCTTC	CASSYYGQHFNEQFF
TRBJ2-3	TRBV9	.	few	TGTGCCAGCAGCGCCAAGGGAGACCCCACAGATACGCAGTATTTT	CASSAKGDPTDTQYF
TRBJ2-7	TRBV27	.	.	TGTGCCAGCAGCCCCGGGATAGCGCTCTACGAGCAGTACTTC	CASSPGIALYEQYF
TRBJ2-1	TRBV6-2/TRBV6-3	.	.	TGTGCCAGCAGTTACTCGGGCGATGAGCAGTTCTTC	CASSYSGDEQFF
TRBJ1-4	TRBV28	TRBD1	.	TGTGCCAGCAGCCCAGGGGGGACGGCAACTAATGAAAAACTGTTTTTT	CASSPGGTATNEKLFF
TRBJ2-1	TRBV7-7	TRBD2	.	TGTGCCAGCAGCTTAAGTAGCGGGGGGGCCGATGAGCAGTTCTTC	CASSLSSGGADEQFF
TRBJ2-3	TRBV12-3/TRBV12-4	.	many	TGTGCCAGCAGTCCCCTCGATACGCAGTATTTT	CASSPLDTQYF
TRBJ2-1	TRBV7-6	TRBD2	.	TGTGCCAGCAGCTTAAGACTAGCGGGGGAACATGAGCAGTTCTTC	CASSLRLAGEHEQFF
TRBJ2-7	TRBV28	.	.	TGTGCCAGCAGTTTAGGACCCAGAGATGCTTACGAGCAGTACTTC	CASSLGPRDAYEQYF
TRBJ1-2	TRBV28	.	few	TGTGCCAGCAGTTTAAATGCGAGTCCTATCTATGGCTACACCTTC	CASSLNASPIYGYTF
TRBJ2-1	TRBV19	.	few	TGTGCCAGTACCCCGGGGATGAATGAGCAGTTCTTC	CASTPGMNEQFF
TRBJ2-7	TRBV24-1	.	few	TGTGCCACCAGTGTTCCTGGGGGCCACGAGCAGTACTTC	CATSVPGGHEQYF
TRBJ2-3	TRBV2	.	many	TGTGCCAGCAGTGAATTGAGGCTGTCAAGCACAGATACGCAGTATTTT	CASSELRLSSTDTQYF
TRBJ2-2	TRBV13	.	many	TGTGCCAGCAGCCCCTTAGGAAACACCGGGGAGCTGTTTTTT	CASSPLGNTGELFF
TRBJ2-1	TRBV20-1	TRBD2	once	TGCAGTACCCCCAGAGGGTTAGCGGGAAAAAATGAGCAGTTCTTC	CSTPRGLAGKNEQFF
TRBJ2-4	TRBV12-3/TRBV12-4	TRBD2	many	TGTGCCAGCAGTTTCCGGTTGGCTAGCGGGAGAAACATTCAGTACTTC	CASSFRLASGRNIQYF
TRBJ2-1	TRBV5-6	TRBD1	many	TGTGCCAGCAGCCCCACAGGGGTGGATGAGCAGTTCTTC	CASSPTGVDEQFF
TRBJ1-2	TRBV6-6	.	few	TGTGCCAGCAGCTCCGCCGTCTACACCTTC	CASSSAVYTF
TRBJ2-2	TRBV12-5	TRBD1	many	TGTGCTAGTGTAGAGTGGGACAGCATCCTCGGAGGGGAGCTGTTTTTT	CASVEWDSILGGELFF
TRBJ2-3	TRBV7-9	TRBD1	.	TGTGCCAGCAGCCAAACAGGGGGCTGGGAAGATACGCAGTATTTT	CASSQTGGWEDTQYF
TRBJ2-1	TRBV18	.	.	TGTGCCAGCTCACCGGCTGAGTTTGTGAATGAGCAGTTCTTC	CASSPAEFVNEQFF
TRBJ1-5	TRBV7-9	.	.	TGTGCCAGCAGCTTAGCAATAGGGTTTGGGAGCAATCAGCCCCAGCATTTT	CASSLAIGFGSNQPQHF
TRBJ2-1	TRBV29-1	TRBD2	.	TGCAGCGTTGGACTAGCGGGAAATGAGCAGTTCTTC	CSVGLAGNEQFF
TRBJ2-3	TRBV6-5	.	few	TGTGCCAGCAGTTACTCTGTGGGAGGAGATACGCAGTATTTT	CASSYSVGGDTQYF